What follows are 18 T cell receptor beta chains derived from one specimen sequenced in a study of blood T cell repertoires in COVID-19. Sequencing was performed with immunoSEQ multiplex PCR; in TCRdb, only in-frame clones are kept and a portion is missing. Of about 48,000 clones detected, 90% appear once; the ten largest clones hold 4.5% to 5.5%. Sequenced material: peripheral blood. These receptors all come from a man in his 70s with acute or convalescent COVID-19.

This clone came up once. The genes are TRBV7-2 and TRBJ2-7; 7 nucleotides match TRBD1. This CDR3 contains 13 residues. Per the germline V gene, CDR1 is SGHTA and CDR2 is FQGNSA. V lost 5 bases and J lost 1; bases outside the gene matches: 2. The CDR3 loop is CASSVQGSYEQYF. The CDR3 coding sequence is TGTGCCAGCAGCGTACAGGGGTCCTACGAGCAGTACTTC.

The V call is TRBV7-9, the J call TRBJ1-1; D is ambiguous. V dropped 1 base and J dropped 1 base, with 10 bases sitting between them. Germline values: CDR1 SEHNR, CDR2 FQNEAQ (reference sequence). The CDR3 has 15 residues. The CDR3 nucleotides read TGTGCCAGCAGCTTAGTCGGGATAGGGAACACTGAAGCTTTCTTT. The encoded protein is CASSLVGIGNTEAFF.

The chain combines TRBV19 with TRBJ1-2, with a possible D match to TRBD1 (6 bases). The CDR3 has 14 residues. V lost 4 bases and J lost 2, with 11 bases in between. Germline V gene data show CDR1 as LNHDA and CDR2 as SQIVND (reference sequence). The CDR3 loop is CASSRGTPNYGYTF. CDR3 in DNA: TGTGCCAGTAGTAGAGGGACACCGAACTATGGCTACACCTTC.

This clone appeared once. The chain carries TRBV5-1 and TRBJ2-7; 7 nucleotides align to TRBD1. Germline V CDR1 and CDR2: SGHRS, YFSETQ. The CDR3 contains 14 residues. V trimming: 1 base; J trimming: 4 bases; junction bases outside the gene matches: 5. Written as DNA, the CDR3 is TGCGCCAGCAGCTTGAGAGGGGGCGTATACGAGCAGTACTTC. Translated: CASSLRGGVYEQYF.

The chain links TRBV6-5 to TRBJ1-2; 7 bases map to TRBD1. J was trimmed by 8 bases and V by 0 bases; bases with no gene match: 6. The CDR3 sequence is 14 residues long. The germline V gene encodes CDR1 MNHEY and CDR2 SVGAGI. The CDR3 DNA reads TGTGCCAGCAGTTACTCGACGGCCAGGGGGGGCTACACCTTC. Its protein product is CASSYSTARGGYTF.

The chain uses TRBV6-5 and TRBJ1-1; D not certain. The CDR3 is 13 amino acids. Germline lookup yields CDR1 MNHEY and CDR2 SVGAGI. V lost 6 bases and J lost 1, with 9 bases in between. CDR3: CASSTPPNTEAFF. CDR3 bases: TGTGCCAGCAGCACTCCACCGAACACTGAAGCTTTCTTT.

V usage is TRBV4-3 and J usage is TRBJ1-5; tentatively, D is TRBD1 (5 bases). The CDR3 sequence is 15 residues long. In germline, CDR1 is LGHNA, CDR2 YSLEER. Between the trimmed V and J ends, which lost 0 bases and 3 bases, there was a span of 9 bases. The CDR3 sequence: CASSQDLGHNQPQHF. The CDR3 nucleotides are TGCGCCAGCAGCCAAGATTTAGGACACAATCAGCCCCAGCATTTT.

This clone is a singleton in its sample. As DNA, the CDR3 is TGTGCCAGCAGCTTAACAGGGGGCCGTCAGGCTAACTATGGCTACACCTTC. Its translation: CASSLTGGRQANYGYTF. The chain has TRBV7-8 and TRBJ1-2; TRBD1 aligns across 9 bases. Germline lookup yields CDR1 SGHVS and CDR2 FQNEAQ. The CDR3 is 17 amino acids. With V trimmed by 2 bases and J by 0 bases, 7 bases remained unmatched.

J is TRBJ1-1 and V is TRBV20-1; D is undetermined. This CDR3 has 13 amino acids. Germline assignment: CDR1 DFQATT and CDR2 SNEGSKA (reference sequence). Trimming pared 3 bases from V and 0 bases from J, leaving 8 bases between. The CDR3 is CSASSRLNTEAFF. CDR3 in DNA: TGCAGTGCTAGTTCACGGTTGAACACTGAAGCTTTCTTT.

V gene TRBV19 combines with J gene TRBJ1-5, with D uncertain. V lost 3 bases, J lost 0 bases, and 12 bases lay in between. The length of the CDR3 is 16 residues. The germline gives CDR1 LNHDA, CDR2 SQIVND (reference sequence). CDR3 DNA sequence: TGTGCCAGTAGTATGGTGAGGAAAAATAGCAATCAGCCCCAGCATTTT. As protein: CASSMVRKNSNQPQHF.

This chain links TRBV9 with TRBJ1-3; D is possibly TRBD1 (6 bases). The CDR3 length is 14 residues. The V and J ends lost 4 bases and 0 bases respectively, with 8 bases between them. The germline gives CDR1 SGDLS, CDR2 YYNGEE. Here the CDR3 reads CASSSGVSGNTIYF. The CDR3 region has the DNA TGTGCCAGCAGCTCAGGGGTCTCTGGAAACACCATATATTTT.

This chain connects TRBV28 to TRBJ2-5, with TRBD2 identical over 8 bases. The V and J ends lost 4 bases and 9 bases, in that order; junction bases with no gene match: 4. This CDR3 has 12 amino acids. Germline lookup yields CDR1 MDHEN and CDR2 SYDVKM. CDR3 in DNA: TGTGCCAGCAGTTGGCCCGGGGGGGCCCAGTACTTC. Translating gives CASSWPGGAQYF.

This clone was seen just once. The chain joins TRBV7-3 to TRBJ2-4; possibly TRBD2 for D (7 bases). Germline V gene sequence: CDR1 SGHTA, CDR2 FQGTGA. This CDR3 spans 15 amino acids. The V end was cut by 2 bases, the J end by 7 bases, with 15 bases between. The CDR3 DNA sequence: TGTGCCAGCAGCTTACTCCCACAGGGAGGGAACATTCAGTACTTC. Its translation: CASSLLPQGGNIQYF.

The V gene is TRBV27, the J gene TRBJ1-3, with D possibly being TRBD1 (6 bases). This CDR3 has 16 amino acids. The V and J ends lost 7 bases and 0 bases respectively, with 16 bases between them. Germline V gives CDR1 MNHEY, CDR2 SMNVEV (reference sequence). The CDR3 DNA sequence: TGTGCCAGCAAACCTCTGGGGGGGGCCTCTGGAAACACCATATATTTT. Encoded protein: CASKPLGGASGNTIYF.

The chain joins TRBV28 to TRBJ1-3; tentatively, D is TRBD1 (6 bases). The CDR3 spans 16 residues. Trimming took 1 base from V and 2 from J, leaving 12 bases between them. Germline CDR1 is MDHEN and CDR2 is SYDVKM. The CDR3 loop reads CASSLLRSGAGNTIYF. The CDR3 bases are TGTGCCAGCAGTTTATTACGGTCAGGGGCTGGAAACACCATATATTTT.

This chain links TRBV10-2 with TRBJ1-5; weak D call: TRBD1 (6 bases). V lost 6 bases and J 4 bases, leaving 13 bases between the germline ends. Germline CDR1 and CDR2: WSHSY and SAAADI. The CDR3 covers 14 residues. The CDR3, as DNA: TGCGCCAGCAGCCCCGGGACATGGAATCAGCCCCAGCATTTT. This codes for CASSPGTWNQPQHF.

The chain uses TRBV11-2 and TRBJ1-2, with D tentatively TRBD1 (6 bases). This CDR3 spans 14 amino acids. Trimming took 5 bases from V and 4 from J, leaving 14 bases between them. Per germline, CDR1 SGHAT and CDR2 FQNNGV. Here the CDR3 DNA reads TGTGCCAGCAGCCCCGTGACAGGTTCCTATGGCTACACCTTC. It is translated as CASSPVTGSYGYTF.

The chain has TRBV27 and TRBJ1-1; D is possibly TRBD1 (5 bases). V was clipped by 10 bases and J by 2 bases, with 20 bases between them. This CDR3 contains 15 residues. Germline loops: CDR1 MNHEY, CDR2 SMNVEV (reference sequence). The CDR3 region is CATRPIGVFNTEAFF. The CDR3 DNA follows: TGTGCCACCCGCCCGATAGGGGTGTTCAACACTGAAGCTTTCTTT.